Following are 6 T cell receptor beta chains from one sample sequenced in a study of spatial heterogeneity in lung cancer (dated by TCRdb to the late 2010s). Paper-wide results and their limitations: The tumor nonsynonymous mutation count correlated with the number of expanded alpha and beta TCRs within the tumor.

Library preparation used 5' RACE. Sequencing used a NextSeq 500. TCRdb reprocessed the public reads (quality trimming at Q25 with fastp, clone calling with MiXCR) and kept in-frame beta chains. Every CDR3 protein is listed once, alongside the most common genes and DNA of its rows. Present in this sample are 3,600 or so distinct CDR3 sequences, 5.5% to 8% of which were seen just once. Jointly, the top ten make up 20% of the sample. In light of the paper, this sample's time point label describes: sample taken at primary tumor resection. The antigens for these receptors are not known. The sequences come from lung tumor tissue, collected at surgery. Source of these receptors: a male donor with early-stage non-small cell lung cancer.

In its sample, this clonotype is medium-sized. This beta chain turned up in a library designed for alpha chains; as an off-target read, its abundance says little. The chain employs TRBV27 and TRBJ2-7; TRBD2 aligns across 10 bases. The CDR3 extends over 13 amino acids. Germline V lookup: CDR1 MNHEY, CDR2 SMNVEV (reference sequence). With 5 bases clipped from V and 6 bases from J, the junction kept 4 bases outside the gene matches. The CDR3 sequence is CASSPRTSGEQYV. The CDR3 nucleotides read TGTGCCAGCAGTCCCCGGACTAGCGGCGAGCAGTACGTC.

This clonotype came up many times. This beta chain lies outside the target of a library built for alpha chains; its clone size means little. V is TRBV10-3 and J is TRBJ2-1, with TRBD2 matching over 7 bases. Germline CDR1 and CDR2: ENHRY and SYGVKD. The CDR3 contains 15 residues. The V and J ends lost 3 bases and 6 bases, in that order; junction bases with no gene match: 8. CDR3 sequence reads: CAISDRAGVGNEQFF. CDR3 in DNA: TGTGCCATCAGTGATCGGGCGGGGGTTGGCAATGAGCAGTTCTTC.

By sample fraction, this clonotype is medium-sized. Little can be read into the size of this beta chain, an off-target read in a library designed for alpha chains. V and J are TRBV20-1 and TRBJ2-1, with TRBD2 identical over 8 bases. This CDR3 contains 15 residues. V dropped 4 bases and J dropped 10; count of bases not matched to a gene: 15. Germline assignment: CDR1 DFQATT and CDR2 SNEGSKA (reference sequence). CDR3 sequence reads: CSAKGLVGGAYEQFF. For the CDR3, the DNA is TGCAGTGCTAAGGGCCTTGTCGGGGGGGCTTACGAGCAGTTCTTC.

By share, this clonotype ranks as medium-sized (0.01 to 0.1%). This beta chain represents an off-target read in a library built for alpha chains; its size is of limited meaning. The chain links TRBV6-6 to TRBJ1-5; the D gene is possibly TRBD1 (6 bases). V was clipped by 5 bases and J by 1 base, with 9 bases between them. From germline, CDR1 is MNHNY and CDR2 SVGAGI (reference sequence). The CDR3 has 14 amino acids. The CDR3 bases are TGTGCCAGCAGTACACAGGGAAGCAATCAGCCCCAGCATTTT. This gives the protein CASSTQGSNQPQHF.

This clonotype counts as medium-sized. The library was designed around alpha chains, so this beta chain is a stray read whose abundance carries little weight. The chain uses TRBV10-3 and TRBJ2-7, with D unresolved. The ends were cut back, 8 bases at V and 2 bases at J, with 16 bases in the middle. Germline V gene data show CDR1 as ENHRY and CDR2 as SYGVKD. The CDR3 has 14 residues. CDR3 region: CAIGRREPPYEQYF. The CDR3 coding sequence is TGTGCCATCGGACGTAGGGAACCCCCCTACGAGCAGTACTTC.

This clonotype is medium-sized (0.01 to 0.1%) in the sample. Because the library targeted alpha chains, this beta chain is an off-target read whose size means little. The chain has TRBV20-1 and TRBJ2-3; D possibly uses TRBD1 or TRBD2 (6 bases each). CDR3 length: 16 amino acids. With 5 bases removed from V and 4 bases from J, the gap between germline ends came to 22 bases. From germline, CDR1 is DFQATT and CDR2 SNEGSKA (reference sequence). DNA for the CDR3: TGCAGTGCTCCCCCCTCCAGTATGGGGGGCGCAGATACGCAGTATTTT. Residues: CSAPPSSMGGADTQYF.